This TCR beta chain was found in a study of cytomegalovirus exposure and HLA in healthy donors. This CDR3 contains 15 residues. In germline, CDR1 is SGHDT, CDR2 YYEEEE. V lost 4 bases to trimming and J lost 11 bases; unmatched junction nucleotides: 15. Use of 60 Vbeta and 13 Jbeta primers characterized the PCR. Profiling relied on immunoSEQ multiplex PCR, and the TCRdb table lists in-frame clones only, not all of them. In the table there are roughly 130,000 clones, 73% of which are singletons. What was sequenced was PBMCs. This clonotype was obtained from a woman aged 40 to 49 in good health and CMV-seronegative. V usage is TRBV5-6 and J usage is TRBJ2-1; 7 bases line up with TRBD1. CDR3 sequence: CASSAGTGTVGKQFF. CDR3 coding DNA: TGTGCCAGCAGCGCCGGCACCGGGACAGTTGGGAAGCAGTTCTTC.